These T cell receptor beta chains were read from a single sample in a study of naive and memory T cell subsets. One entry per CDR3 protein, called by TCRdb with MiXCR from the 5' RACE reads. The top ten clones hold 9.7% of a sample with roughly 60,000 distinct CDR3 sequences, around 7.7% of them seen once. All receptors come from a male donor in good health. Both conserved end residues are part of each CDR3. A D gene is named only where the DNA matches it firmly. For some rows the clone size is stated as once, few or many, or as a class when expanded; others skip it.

CASSYGTSGTDTQYF,TGTGCCAGCAGTTACGGGACTAGCGGCACAGATACGCAGTATTTT,TRBJ2-3,many,TRBV6-2/TRBV6-3,TRBD2
CASSIGHTGGGEQFF,TGTGCCAGTAGTATAGGGCATACAGGGGGCGGTGAGCAGTTCTTC,TRBJ2-1,few,TRBV19,TRBD1
CASTQGLPPYEQYF,TGCGCCAGCACCCAGGGGTTGCCCCCCTACGAGCAGTACTTC,TRBJ2-7,few,TRBV5-1,.
CASRQDRASNEKLFF,TGTGCCAGCAGGCAGGACAGGGCTTCGAATGAAAAACTGTTTTTT,TRBJ1-4,few,TRBV6-5,TRBD1
CASSFDIGPWNEQFF,TGTGCCAGCAGTTTTGACATAGGGCCATGGAATGAGCAGTTCTTC,TRBJ2-1,.,TRBV12-3/TRBV12-4,.
CASSPGVRSYEQYF,TGTGCCAGCAGCCCCGGGGTAAGGTCCTACGAGCAGTACTTC,TRBJ2-7,many,TRBV5-5,.
CASSQDRGRLAVHEQYF,TGCGCCAGCAGCCAAGATCGGGGGCGACTAGCCGTCCACGAGCAGTACTTC,TRBJ2-7,few,TRBV4-1,.
CSATGGAREQYF,TGCAGTGCTACAGGGGGCGCAAGGGAGCAGTACTTC,TRBJ2-7,few,TRBV20-1,TRBD1
CASSWGRTYEQYF,TGTGCCAGCAGTTGGGGGAGGACCTACGAGCAGTACTTC,TRBJ2-7,.,TRBV25-1,.
CASSQELRQGGSDTQYF,TGCGCCAGCAGCCAAGAACTCCGACAGGGAGGATCAGATACGCAGTATTTT,TRBJ2-3,.,TRBV5-2,.
CASRTGSGSYNEQFF,TGTGCCAGCAGAACCGGGTCTGGAAGCTACAATGAGCAGTTCTTC,TRBJ2-1,few,TRBV6-2/TRBV6-3,.
CSARKRGLYEQYF,TGCAGTGCTAGGAAAAGGGGGCTCTACGAGCAGTACTTC,TRBJ2-7,many,TRBV20-1,TRBD1